This T cell receptor (beta chain) was found in a study of T cell changes during pregnancy in multiple sclerosis. Sequencing was performed with immunoSEQ multiplex PCR; in TCRdb, only in-frame clones are kept and a portion is missing. The sample contains roughly 85,000 clones, 90% to 95% of which appear only once. The CDR3 totals 16 residues. In germline, CDR1 is LGHNA, CDR2 YNFKEQ. J gave up 5 bases and V 2 bases, and 3 bases lay outside the gene matches. The sequencing here drew on peripheral blood, taken in the first trimester of pregnancy. J is TRBJ2-2 and V is TRBV4-2; 12 bases line up with TRBD2. The TCR sequence derives from a female donor with multiple sclerosis, enrolled in a pregnancy study. The CDR3: CASSQTTSGGTGELFF. The CDR3 bases are TGTGCCAGCAGCCAAACGACTAGCGGGGGAACCGGGGAGCTGTTTTTT.